This T cell receptor beta chain was sequenced during a study of blood T cell repertoires in COVID-19. Study-wide context: Acute and convalescent COVID-19 specimens originated in the United States, Italy and Spain. In each case, the material was cDNA or gDNA derived from T cells, B-cell-depleted T cells, or PBMCs.

Authors' analysis steps: Reference gene primer amplification gave estimated nucleated cell counts. Produced via immunoSEQ multiplex PCR; TCRdb's table is partial and in-frame only. D and trimming come from the DNA, and the V and J calls and clone size come from that table. This sample carries 200,000 to 300,000 clones, more than 70% of them seen once, and the ten largest clones take under 2.5%. The V segment lost 3 bases and the J segment 3 bases; nucleotides outside the gene matches: 8. The CDR3 covers 17 residues. Germline loops: CDR1 SGDLS, CDR2 YYNGEE. Sequenced input: peripheral blood. The chain links TRBV9 to TRBJ2-1, with 11 bases lining up with TRBD2. This TCR was sampled from a woman in her 50s with acute or convalescent COVID-19. CDR3 residues: CASSAQSLAGVYNEQFF. The CDR3 DNA sequence: TGTGCCAGCAGCGCCCAATCACTAGCGGGAGTCTACAATGAGCAGTTCTTC.